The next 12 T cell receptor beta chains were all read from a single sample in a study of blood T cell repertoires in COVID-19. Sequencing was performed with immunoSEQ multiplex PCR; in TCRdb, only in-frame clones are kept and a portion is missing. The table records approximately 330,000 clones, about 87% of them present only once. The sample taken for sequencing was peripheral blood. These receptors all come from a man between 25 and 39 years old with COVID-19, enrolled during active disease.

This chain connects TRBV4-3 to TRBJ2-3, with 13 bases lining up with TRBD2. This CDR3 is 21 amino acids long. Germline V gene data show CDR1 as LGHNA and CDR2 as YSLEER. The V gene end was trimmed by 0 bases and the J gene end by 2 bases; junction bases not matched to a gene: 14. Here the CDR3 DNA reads TGCGCCAGCAGCCAAGAGGGAAGGACTAGCGGGAGAGTTTTGTACACAGATACGCAGTATTTT. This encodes CASSQEGRTSGRVLYTDTQYF.

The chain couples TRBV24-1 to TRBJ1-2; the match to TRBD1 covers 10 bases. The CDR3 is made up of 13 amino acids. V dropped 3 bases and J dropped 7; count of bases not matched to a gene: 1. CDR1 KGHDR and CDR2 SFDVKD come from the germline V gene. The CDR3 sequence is CATSDRTGGGYTF. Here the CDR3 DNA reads TGTGCCACCAGTGATAGGACAGGGGGTGGCTACACCTTC.

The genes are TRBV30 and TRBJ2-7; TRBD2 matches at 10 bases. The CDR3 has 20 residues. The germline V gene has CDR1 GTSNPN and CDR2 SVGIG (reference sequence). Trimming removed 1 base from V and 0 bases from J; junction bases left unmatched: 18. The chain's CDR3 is CAWSGPLRSGRALYSYEQYF. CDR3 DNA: TGTGCCTGGAGTGGGCCCCTACGAAGCGGGAGGGCTCTTTACTCCTACGAGCAGTACTTC.

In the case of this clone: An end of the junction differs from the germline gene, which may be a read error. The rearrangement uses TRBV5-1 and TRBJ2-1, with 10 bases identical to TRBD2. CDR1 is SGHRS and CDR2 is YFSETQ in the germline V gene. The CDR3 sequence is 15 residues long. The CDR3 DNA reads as TGCGCCCGCAGCGGGGGGGGGACCTCCTACAATGAGCAGTTCTTC. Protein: CARSGGGTSYNEQFF.

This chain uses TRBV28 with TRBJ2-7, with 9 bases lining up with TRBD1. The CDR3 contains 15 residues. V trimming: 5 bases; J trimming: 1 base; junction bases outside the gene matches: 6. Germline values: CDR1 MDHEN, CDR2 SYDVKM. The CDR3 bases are TGTGCCAGCAGTCCCTCGGGGACAGGGTCCTACGAGCAGTACTTC. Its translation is CASSPSGTGSYEQYF.

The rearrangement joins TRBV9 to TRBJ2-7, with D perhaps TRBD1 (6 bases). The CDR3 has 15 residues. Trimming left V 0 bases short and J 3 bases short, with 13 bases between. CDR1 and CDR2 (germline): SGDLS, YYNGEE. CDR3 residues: CASSVGGQGYYEQYF. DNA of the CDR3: TGTGCCAGCAGCGTAGGTGGGCAGGGGTACTACGAGCAGTACTTC.

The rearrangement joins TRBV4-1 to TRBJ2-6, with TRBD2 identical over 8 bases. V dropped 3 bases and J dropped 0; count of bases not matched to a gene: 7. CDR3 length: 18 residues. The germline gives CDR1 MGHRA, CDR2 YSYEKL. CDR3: CASSHPGGSLSGANVLTF. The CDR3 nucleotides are TGCGCCAGCAGCCACCCGGGGGGGTCCCTCTCTGGGGCCAACGTCCTGACTTTC.

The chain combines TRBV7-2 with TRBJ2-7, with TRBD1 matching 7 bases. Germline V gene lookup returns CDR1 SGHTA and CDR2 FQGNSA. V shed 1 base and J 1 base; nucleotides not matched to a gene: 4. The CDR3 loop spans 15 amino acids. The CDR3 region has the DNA TGTGCCAGCAGCTTAGTAGGGGACAGTTCCTACGAGCAGTACTTC. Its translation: CASSLVGDSSYEQYF.

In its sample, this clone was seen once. The CDR3 sequence: CASRSTGLAGEQFF. For the CDR3, the DNA is TGCGCCAGCAGATCGACAGGGTTGGCTGGTGAGCAGTTCTTC. V is TRBV5-1 and J is TRBJ2-1; TRBD1 aligns across 7 bases. Unmatched junction bases numbered 11, after V lost 5 bases and J lost 9 bases. CDR1 and CDR2 (germline): SGHRS, YFSETQ. The CDR3 has 14 amino acids.

CDR3 protein: CATSDGLIPQTQYF. The CDR3, as DNA: TGTGCCACCAGTGATGGACTGATACCCCAGACCCAGTACTTC. The chain has TRBV24-1 and TRBJ2-5; D is possibly TRBD2 (5 bases). V lost 3 bases, J lost 6 bases, and 13 bases lay in between. Germline CDR1 and CDR2: KGHDR and SFDVKD. The CDR3 consists of 14 residues.

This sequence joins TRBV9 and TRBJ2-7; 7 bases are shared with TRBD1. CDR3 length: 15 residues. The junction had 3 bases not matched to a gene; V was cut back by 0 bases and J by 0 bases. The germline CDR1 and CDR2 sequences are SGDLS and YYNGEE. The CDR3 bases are TGTGCCAGCAGCGTAGGGCAGGGGGTCTCCTACGAGCAGTACTTC. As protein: CASSVGQGVSYEQYF.

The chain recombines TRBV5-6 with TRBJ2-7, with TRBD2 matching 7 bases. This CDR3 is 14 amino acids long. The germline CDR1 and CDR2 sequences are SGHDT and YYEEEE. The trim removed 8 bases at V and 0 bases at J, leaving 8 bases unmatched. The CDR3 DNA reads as TGTGCCAGTCGGACTAGGTTCGACTCCTACGAGCAGTACTTC. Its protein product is CASRTRFDSYEQYF. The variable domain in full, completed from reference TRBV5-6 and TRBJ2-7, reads DAGVTQSPTHLIKTRGQQVTLRCSPKSGHDTVSWYQQALGQGPQFIFQYYEEEERQRGNFPDRFSGHQFPNYSSELNVNALLLGDSALYLCASRTRFDSYEQYFGPGTRLTVT.